The text below deals with one T cell receptor (beta chain). The entry originates in a study of control samples from healthy donors and cancer patients. TCRdb keeps only in-frame clones here, not all; method: immunoSEQ multiplex PCR. The table lists some 150,000 clones, 91% of them singletons. This CDR3 region has 14 residues. The V gene's germline CDR1 is SGHRS and CDR2 YFSETQ. The junction had 6 bases not matched to a gene; V was cut back by 8 bases and J by 2 bases. The chain uses TRBV5-1 and TRBJ1-4; 7 positions agree with TRBD1. This TCR was sampled from a man between 18 and 29 years old in good health. The specimen sequenced was blood. The CDR3 here is CASSEQGTNEKLFF. The CDR3 DNA is TGCGCCAGTTCCGAACAGGGGACTAATGAAAAACTGTTTTTT.